This TCR beta chain was found in a study of blood T cell repertoires in COVID-19. Sequencing used immunoSEQ multiplex PCR; TCRdb keeps in-frame clones, though not all of them. Of around 190,000 clones detected, 84% appear once; the ten largest clones hold under 15%. Trimming took 3 bases from V and 5 from J, leaving 19 bases between them. CDR3 length: 16 amino acids. The rearrangement joins TRBV23-1 to TRBJ1-1; a weak D match, TRBD1 (6 bases). TRBV23-1 counts as an open reading frame of uncertain function. This clonotype originated in a human donor in a cohort sampled during active COVID-19. Sequences were obtained from peripheral blood. The CDR3 DNA follows: TGCGCCAGCAGTCATTGGGGGCGACAGCGGAGGACTGAAGCTTTCTTT. It translates to CASSHWGRQRRTEAFF.